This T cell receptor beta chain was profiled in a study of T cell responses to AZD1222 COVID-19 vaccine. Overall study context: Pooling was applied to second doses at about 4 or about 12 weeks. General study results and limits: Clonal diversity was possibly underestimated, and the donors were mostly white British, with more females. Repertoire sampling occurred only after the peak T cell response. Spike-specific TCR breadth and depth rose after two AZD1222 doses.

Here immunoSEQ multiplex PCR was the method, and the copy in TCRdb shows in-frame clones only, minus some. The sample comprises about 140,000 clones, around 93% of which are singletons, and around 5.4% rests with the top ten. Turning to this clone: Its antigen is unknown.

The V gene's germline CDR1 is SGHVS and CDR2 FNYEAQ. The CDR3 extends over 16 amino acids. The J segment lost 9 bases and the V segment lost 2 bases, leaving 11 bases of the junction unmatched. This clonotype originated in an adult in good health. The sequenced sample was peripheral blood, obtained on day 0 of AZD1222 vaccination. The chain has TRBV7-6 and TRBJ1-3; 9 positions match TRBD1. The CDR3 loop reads CASSLYRPGQGSTIYF. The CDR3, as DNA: TGTGCCAGCAGCTTATATCGCCCGGGACAGGGTAGCACCATATATTTT.